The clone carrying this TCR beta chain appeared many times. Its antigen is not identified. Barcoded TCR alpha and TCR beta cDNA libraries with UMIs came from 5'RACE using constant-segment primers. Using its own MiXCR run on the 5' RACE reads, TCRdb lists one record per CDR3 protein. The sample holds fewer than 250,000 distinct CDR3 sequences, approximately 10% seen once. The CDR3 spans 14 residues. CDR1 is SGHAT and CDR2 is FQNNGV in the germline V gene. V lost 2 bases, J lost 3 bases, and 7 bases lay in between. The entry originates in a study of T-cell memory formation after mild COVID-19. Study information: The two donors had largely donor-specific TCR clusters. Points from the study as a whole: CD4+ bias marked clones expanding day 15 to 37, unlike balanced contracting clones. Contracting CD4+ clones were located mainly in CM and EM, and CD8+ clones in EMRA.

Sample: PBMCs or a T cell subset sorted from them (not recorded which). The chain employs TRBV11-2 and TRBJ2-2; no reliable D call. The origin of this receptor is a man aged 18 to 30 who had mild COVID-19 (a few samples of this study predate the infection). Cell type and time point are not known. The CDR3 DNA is TGTGCCAGCAGCTTATCCAGGCACACCGGGGAGCTGTTTTTT. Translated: CASSLSRHTGELFF.